This T cell receptor beta chain appears in the sequencing data of a study of cytomegalovirus exposure and HLA in healthy donors. Study-wide results and limits: For TCR beta chains, V- and J-gene trimming was later linked to a missense DCLRE1C variant. Specific recognition of CMV antigens was confirmed in vitro for a few chains (all CMV-associated).

It was with 60 Vbeta and 13 Jbeta primers that the PCR ran. Method: immunoSEQ multiplex PCR; TCRdb's copy keeps in-frame clones and lacks some. The sample yields over 250,000 clones, roughly two thirds seen once. This clone was seen more than once but under ten times. Its antigen is undetermined. Healthy donors of bone marrow made up the group. The length of the CDR3 is 12 residues. The germline gives CDR1 SNHLY, CDR2 FYNNEI. The V gene lost 8 bases and the J gene lost 3 bases, with 9 bases spanning the gap. The sequence came from a female donor in good health and CMV-seronegative. The sequenced sample consisted of PBMCs. This chain links TRBV2 with TRBJ2-3; D gene ambiguous. The CDR3 loop reads CASLVRTDTQYF. The CDR3 nucleotides are TGTGCCAGCCTAGTGAGGACAGATACGCAGTATTTT.